This T cell receptor (beta chain) came from a study of early T cells in non-severe SARS-CoV-2 infection. Trimming removed 10 bases from V and 9 bases from J, with 15 bases in between. CDR1 and CDR2 (germline): LNHDA, SQIVND (reference sequence). The CDR3 is 11 residues long. In the library, individual cDNA molecules carried attached unique molecular identifiers. Using its own MiXCR run on the 5' RACE reads, TCRdb lists one record per CDR3 protein. Of tens of thousands of distinct CDR3 sequences in the sample, around 6.1% were seen once. The receptor's source is an adult who was a healthcare worker with PCR-confirmed SARS-CoV-2 infection or an uninfected control (not recorded which). The V call is TRBV19, the J call TRBJ1-1; D perhaps matches TRBD1 (5 bases). Sequences were obtained from whole blood. The CDR3 nucleotides are TGTGCCACCCGGGGCGGACTAAAAGCTTTCTTT. This sequence encodes CATRGGLKAFF.